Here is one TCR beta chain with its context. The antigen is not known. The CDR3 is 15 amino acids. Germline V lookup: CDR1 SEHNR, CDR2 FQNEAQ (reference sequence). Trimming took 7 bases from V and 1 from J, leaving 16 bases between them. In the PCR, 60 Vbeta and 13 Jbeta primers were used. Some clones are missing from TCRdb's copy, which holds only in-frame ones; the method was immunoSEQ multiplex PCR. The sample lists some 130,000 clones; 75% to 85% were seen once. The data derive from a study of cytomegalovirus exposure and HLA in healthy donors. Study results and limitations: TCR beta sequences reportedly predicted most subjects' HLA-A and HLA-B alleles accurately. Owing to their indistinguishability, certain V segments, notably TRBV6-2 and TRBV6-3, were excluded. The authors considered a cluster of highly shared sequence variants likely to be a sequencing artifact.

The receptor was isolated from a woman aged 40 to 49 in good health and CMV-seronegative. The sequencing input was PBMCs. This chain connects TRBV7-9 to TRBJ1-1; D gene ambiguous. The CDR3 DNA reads TGTGCCAGCATCCCAAGTGGGCAGGCGAACACTGAAGCTTTCTTT. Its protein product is CASIPSGQANTEAFF.